This T cell receptor (beta chain) appears in the sequencing data of a study of blood T cell repertoires in COVID-19. Here immunoSEQ multiplex PCR was the method, and the copy in TCRdb shows in-frame clones only, minus some. The data show some 130,000 clones, with approximately 79% seen just once and 3% to 4.5% held by the top ten. V lost 3 bases to trimming and J lost 0 bases, with 18 bases between them. This CDR3 has 17 amino acids. CDR1 ENHRY and CDR2 SYGVKD come from the germline V gene. This clone has a single count. The chain recombines TRBV10-3 with TRBJ2-7; D may be TRBD2 (6 bases). The sample was peripheral blood. This TCR was recovered from a man aged 55 to 69 with acute or convalescent COVID-19. As DNA, the CDR3 is TGTGCCATCAGTGATGGGCCCCTGCGGGGTCGCTCCTACGAGCAGTACTTC. Encoded protein: CAISDGPLRGRSYEQYF.